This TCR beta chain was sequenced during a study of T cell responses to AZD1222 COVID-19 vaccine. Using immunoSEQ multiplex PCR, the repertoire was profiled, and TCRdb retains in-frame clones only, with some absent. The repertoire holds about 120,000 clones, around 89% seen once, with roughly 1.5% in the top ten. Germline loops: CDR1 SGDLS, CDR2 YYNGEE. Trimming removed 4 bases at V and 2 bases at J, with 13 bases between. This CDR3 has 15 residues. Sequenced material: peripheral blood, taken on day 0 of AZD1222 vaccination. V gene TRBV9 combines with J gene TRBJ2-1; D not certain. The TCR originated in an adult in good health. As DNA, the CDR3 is TGTGCCAGCAGCCCGAGAGAGGCCCCCTACAATGAGCAGTTCTTC. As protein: CASSPREAPYNEQFF.